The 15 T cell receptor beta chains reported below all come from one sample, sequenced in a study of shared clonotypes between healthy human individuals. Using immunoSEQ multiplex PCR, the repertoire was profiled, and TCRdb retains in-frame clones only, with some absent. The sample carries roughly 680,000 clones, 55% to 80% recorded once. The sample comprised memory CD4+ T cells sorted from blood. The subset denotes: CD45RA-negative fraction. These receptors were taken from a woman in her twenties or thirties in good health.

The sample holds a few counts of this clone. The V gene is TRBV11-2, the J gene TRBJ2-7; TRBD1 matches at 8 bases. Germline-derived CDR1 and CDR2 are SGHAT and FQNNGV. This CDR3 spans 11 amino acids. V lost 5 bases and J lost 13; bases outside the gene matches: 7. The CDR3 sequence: CASSPGQARYF. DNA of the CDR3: TGTGCCAGCAGCCCGGGACAGGCGAGATACTTC.

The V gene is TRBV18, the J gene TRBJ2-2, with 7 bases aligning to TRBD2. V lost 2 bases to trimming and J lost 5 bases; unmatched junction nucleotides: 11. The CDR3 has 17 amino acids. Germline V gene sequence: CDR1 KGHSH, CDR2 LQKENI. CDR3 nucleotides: TGTGCCAGCTCACCAAATCTAGCCCTAGCGGAAACCGGGGAGCTGTTTTTT. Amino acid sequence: CASSPNLALAETGELFF.

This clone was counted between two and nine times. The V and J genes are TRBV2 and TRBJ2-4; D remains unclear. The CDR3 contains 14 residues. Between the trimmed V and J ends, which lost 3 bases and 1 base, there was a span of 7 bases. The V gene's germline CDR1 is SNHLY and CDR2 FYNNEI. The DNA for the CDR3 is TGTGCCAGCAGTGAGGGTGGGGCCAAAAACATTCAGTACTTC. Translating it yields CASSEGGAKNIQYF.

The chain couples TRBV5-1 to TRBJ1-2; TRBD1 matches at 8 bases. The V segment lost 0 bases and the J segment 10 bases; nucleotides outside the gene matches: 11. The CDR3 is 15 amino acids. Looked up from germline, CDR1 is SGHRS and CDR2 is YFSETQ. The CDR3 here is CASSLAPGQDGVYTF. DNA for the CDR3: TGCGCCAGCAGCTTGGCCCCGGGACAGGACGGCGTCTACACCTTC.

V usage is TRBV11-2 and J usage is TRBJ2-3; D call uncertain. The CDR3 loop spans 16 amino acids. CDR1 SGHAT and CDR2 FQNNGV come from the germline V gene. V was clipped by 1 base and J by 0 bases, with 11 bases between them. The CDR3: CASSLGWSSSTDTQYF. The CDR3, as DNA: TGTGCCAGCAGCTTAGGATGGAGCAGTAGCACAGATACGCAGTATTTT. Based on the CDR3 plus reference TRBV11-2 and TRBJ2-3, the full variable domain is EAGVAQSPRYKIIEKRQSVAFWCNPISGHATLYWYQQILGQGPKLLIQFQNNGVVDDSQLPKDRFSAERLKGVDSTLKIQPAKLEDSAVYLCASSLGWSSSTDTQYFGPGTRLTVL.

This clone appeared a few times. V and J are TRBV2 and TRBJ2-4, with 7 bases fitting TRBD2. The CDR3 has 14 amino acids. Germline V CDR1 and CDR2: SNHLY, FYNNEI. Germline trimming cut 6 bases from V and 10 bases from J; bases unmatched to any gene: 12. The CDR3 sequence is CASRERTGRGIQYF. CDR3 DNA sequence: TGTGCCAGCAGAGAGAGGACGGGGCGGGGGATTCAGTACTTC.

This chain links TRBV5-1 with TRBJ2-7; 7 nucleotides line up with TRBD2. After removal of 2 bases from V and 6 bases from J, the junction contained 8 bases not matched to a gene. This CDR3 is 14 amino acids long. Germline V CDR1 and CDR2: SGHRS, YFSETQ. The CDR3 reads CASSFGLGALEQYF. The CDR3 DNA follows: TGCGCCAGCAGCTTCGGACTAGGGGCCCTCGAGCAGTACTTC. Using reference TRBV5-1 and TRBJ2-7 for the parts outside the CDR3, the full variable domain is KAGVTQTPRYLIKTRGQQVTLSCSPISGHRSVSWYQQTPGQGLQFLFEYFSETQRNKGNFPGRFSGRQFSNSRSEMNVSTLELGDSALYLCASSFGLGALEQYFGPGTRLTVT.

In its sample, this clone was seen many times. The CDR3 DNA follows: TGTGCCAGCAGTGAACGGGGGGACAGGGTTTATGAAAAACTGTTTTTT. Protein product: CASSERGDRVYEKLFF. The rearrangement joins TRBV25-1 to TRBJ1-4; TRBD1 matches at 9 bases. Germline V gene data show CDR1 as MGHDK and CDR2 as SYGVNS. This CDR3 comprises 16 residues. J was trimmed by 6 bases and V by 2 bases; bases with no gene match: 7.

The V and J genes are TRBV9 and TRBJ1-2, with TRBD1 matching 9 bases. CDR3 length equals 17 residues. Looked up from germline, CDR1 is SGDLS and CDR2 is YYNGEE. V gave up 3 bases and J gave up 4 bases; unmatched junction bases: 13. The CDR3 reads CASSGHAGDRVGYGYTF. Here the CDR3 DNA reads TGTGCCAGCAGCGGACACGCCGGGGACAGGGTTGGCTATGGCTACACCTTC.

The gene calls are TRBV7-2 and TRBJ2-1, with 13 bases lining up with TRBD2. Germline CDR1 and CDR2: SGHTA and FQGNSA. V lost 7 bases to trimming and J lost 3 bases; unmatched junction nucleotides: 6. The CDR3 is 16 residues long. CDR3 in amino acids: CASTWTSGSDYNEQFF. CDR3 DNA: TGTGCCAGCACCTGGACTAGCGGGAGTGACTACAATGAGCAGTTCTTC.

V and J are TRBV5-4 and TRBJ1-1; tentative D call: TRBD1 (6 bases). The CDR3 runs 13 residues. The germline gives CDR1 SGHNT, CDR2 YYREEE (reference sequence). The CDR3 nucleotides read TGTGCAGTGGGGGGCCCCATGAACACTGAAGCTTTCTTT. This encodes CAVGGPMNTEAFF.

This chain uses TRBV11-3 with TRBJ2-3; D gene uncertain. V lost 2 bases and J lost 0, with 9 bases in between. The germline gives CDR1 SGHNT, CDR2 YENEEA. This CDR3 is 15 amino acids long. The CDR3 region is CASSLSGRSTDTQYF. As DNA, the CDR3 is TGTGCCAGCAGCTTATCCGGACGGAGCACAGATACGCAGTATTTT.

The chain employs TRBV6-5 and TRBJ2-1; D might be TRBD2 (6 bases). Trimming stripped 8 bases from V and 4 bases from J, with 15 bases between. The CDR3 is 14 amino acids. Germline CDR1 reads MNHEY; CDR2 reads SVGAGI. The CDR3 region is CASGSGTAYNEQFF. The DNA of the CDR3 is TGTGCCAGCGGATCCGGGACTGCATACAATGAGCAGTTCTTC.

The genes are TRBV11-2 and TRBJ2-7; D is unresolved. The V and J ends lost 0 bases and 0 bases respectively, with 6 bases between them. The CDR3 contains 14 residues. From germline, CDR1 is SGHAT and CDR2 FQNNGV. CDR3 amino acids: CASSLDGYSYEQYF. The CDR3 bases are TGTGCCAGCAGCTTAGACGGCTACTCCTACGAGCAGTACTTC.

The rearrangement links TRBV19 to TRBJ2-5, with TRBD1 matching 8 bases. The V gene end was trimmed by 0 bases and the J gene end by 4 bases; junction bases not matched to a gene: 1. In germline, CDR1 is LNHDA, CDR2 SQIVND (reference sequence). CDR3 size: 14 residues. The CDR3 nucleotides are TGTGCCAGTAGTATAGACAGGGGGCGAGAGACCCAGTACTTC. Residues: CASSIDRGRETQYF. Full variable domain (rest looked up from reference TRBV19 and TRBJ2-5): DGGITQSPKYLFRKEGQNVTLSCEQNLNHDAMYWYRQDPGQGLRLIYYSQIVNDFQKGDIAEGYSVSREKKESFPLTVTSAQKNPTAFYLCASSIDRGRETQYFGPGTRLLVL.